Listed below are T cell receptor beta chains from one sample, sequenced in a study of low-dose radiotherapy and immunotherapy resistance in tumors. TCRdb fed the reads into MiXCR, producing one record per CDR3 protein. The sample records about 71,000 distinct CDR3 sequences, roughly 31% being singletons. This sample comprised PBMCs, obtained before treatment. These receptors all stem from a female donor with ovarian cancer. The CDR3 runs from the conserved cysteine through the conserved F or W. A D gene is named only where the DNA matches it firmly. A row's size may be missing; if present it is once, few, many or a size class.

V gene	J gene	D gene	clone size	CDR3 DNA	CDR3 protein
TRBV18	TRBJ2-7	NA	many	TGTGCCAGCTCACCAATAGGGGGGAACTACGAGCAGTACTTC	CASSPIGGNYEQYF
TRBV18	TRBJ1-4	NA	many	TGTGCCAGCTCACCCGGGACTTCAAATGAAAAACTGTTTTTT	CASSPGTSNEKLFF
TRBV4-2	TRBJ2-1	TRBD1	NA	TGTGCCAGCAGCCAGGGGACAGTTTATCCTGAGCAGTTCTTC	CASSQGTVYPEQFF
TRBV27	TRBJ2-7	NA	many	TGTGCCAGCAGTTTGATGACTCCTGCCTACGAGCAGTACTTC	CASSLMTPAYEQYF
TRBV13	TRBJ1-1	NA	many	TGTGCCAGCAGCTTGGGTGGGGCTAGCACTGAAGCTTTCTTT	CASSLGGASTEAFF
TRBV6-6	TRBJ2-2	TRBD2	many	TGTGCCAGCAGGTCGACTAGCGGGAGTGGAGGGGAGCTGTTTTTT	CASRSTSGSGGELFF
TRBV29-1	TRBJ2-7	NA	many	TGCAGCGTTCGTGTCGGCTCCTACGAGCAGTACTTC	CSVRVGSYEQYF
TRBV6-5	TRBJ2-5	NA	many	TGTGCCAGCAGTTACCTGACACGACTCCAAGAGACCCAGTACTTC	CASSYLTRLQETQYF
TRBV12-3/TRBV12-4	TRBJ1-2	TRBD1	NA	TGTGCCAGCAGGGGTACCGGGACAGGGACGGACGGCTACACCTTC	CASRGTGTGTDGYTF
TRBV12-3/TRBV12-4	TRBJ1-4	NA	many	TGTGCCAGCAGTCACGGCCGACAGAGTGAAAAACTGTTTTTT	CASSHGRQSEKLFF
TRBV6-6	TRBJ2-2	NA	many	TGTGCCAGCAGTTATCGGACCGAGAACACCGGGGAGCTGTTTTTT	CASSYRTENTGELFF
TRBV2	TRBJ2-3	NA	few	TGTGCCAGCAGTGTCGAAGAGTATACGCAGTATTTT	CASSVEEYTQYF
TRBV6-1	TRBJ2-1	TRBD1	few	TGTGCCAGTAAGACAGGGGGGTTTTCCTACAATGAGCAGTTCTTC	CASKTGGFSYNEQFF
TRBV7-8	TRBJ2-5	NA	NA	TGTGCCAGCAGCTTATCTACAGGGCGAGAGACCCAGTACTTC	CASSLSTGRETQYF
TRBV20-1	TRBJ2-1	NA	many	TGCAGTGCTAGAGTGGCGGAACACTACAATGAGCAGTTCTTC	CSARVAEHYNEQFF
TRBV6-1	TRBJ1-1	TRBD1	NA	TGTGCCAGCAGTTACAGTAGGGACAGGGGGCAGGCCCTCCCTGAAGCTTTCTTT	CASSYSRDRGQALPEAFF
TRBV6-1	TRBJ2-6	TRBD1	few	TGTGCCAGCAGTGAAGCCGACAGGGGATTAGGCTCTGGGGCCAACGTCCTGACTTTC	CASSEADRGLGSGANVLTF
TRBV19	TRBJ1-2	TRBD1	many	TGTGCCAGTAGTACCGACAGGGGGAGTAACTATGGCTACACCTTC	CASSTDRGSNYGYTF
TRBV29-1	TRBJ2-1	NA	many	TGCAGCGTTGTCCCCTACCCAGGGAATGAGCAGTTCTTC	CSVVPYPGNEQFF
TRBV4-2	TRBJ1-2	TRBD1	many	TGTGCCAGCAGCCGATCCGGACAGGGGCTCAGTGGCTACACCTTC	CASSRSGQGLSGYTF
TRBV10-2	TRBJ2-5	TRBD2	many	TGCGCCAGCAGTGTGGCTAGCGGGGGGGCGAACTTACAAGAGACCCAGTACTTC	CASSVASGGANLQETQYF
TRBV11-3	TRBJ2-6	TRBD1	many	TGTGCCAGCAGCTTGCGCGGGACAGGGGGCCCCTCTGGGGCCAACGTCCTGACTTTC	CASSLRGTGGPSGANVLTF
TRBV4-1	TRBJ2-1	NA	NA	TGCGCCAGCAGCCAATACCCCCTCTGGCGGCACAATGAGCAGTTCTTC	CASSQYPLWRHNEQFF
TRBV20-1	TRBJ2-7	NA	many	TGCAGTGCTAGATTTCCTGCAGCTCCCTCCTACGAGCAGTACTTC	CSARFPAAPSYEQYF
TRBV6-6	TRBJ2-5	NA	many	TGTGCCAGCAGTTACGGACTGACGGAGACCCAGTACTTC	CASSYGLTETQYF
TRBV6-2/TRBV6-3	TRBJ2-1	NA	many	TGTGCCAGCAGTGCATTGGGACAAACCTACAATGAGCAGTTCTTC	CASSALGQTYNEQFF
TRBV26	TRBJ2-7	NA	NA	TGTGCCAGCAGTCATACCTCCTCCGAGCAGTACTTC	CASSHTSSEQYF
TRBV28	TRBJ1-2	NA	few	TGTGCCAGCGGGAGCATTTATGGCTACACCTTC	CASGSIYGYTF
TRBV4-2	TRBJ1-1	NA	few	TGTGCCAGCAGCCAAGATGAGAGAAACACTGAAGCTTTCTTT	CASSQDERNTEAFF
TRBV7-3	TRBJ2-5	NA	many	TGTGCCAGCAGCTTAACGGGGGAGATAGAGACCCAGTACTTC	CASSLTGEIETQYF
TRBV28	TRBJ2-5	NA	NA	TGTGCCAGCAGGGCAGGGGTACCGGAGACCCAGTACTTC	CASRAGVPETQYF
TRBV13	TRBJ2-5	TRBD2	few	TGTGCCAGCAGCTCCCCAAGGACTAGCGGGAGGGAGACCCAGTACTTC	CASSSPRTSGRETQYF